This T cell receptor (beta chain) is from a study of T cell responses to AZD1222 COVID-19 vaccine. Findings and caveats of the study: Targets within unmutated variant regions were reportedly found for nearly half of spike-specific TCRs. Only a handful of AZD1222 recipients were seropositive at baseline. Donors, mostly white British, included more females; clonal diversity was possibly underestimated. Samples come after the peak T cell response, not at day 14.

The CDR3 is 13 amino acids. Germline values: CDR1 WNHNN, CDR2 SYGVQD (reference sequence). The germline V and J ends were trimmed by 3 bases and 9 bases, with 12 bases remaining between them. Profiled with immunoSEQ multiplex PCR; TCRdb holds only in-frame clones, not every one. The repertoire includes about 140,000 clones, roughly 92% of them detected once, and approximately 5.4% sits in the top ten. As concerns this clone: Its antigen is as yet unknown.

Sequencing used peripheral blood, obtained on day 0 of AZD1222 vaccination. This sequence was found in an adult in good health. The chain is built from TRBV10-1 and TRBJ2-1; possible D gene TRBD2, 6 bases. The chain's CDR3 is CASSDGTVGEQFF. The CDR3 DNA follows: TGCGCCAGCAGTGACGGGACTGTCGGTGAGCAGTTCTTC.